The sequence of this T cell receptor beta chain was determined in a study of breast tumors, draining lymph nodes, adjacent tissues (dated by TCRdb to the mid-2010s). Regarding the complete study: TCR beta repertoires were compared across tumor, adjacent nontumor tissue and axillary lymph nodes obtained from breast cancer patients. In human breast cancer, the study set out to assess how tumor, surrounding tissue and draining lymph node repertoires relate to one another and whether T cells might be exchanged between them.

Sequencer: Illumina HiSeq 2000. TCR beta chain libraries were generated by multiplex PCR amplification. High-throughput sequencing was used to analyze the amplified TCR beta chain products. TCRdb itself trimmed the public reads at Q25 with fastp, ran MiXCR and retained productive beta chains. Duplicate CDR3 protein sequences are folded into a single record with the most common DNA and genes. Present in this sample are approximately 130,000 distinct CDR3 sequences, 21% of which were seen just once. In total, the top ten clones hold roughly 2% of the sample. What the work shows at the level of the full study, not this receptor alone: The data were judged consistent with most tumor T cells deriving from the lymph node and then expanding within tumor tissue. Tumors showed preferential V and J gene usage, and their T-cell repertoire diversity fell below that of lymph nodes yet above that of nontumor tissue. The conclusion that tumor T cells originate in lymph nodes was framed as consistent with a hypothesis rather than directly demonstrated. Tumor and nontumor tissue repertoires were significantly more similar in luminal-like than in basal-like breast cancer.

Per the germline V gene (reference sequence), SEHNR is the CDR1 and FQNEAQ is the CDR2. Trimming leaves V shorter by 1 base and J shorter by 3 bases, with the junction holding 9 bases beyond the gene matches. Reading from cysteine to phenylalanine, the CDR3 counts 17 amino acids. Only the CDR3 region is kept as DNA, spanning 51 bases read in frame from base 1. Lymph node samples came from the axillary draining lymph nodes of breast cancer patients. There are many counts of this clonotype. Its antigen remains undetermined. Per-base qualities were not stored, and no clone one base away is much larger. The rearranged segments are TRBV7-9 and TRBJ2-7; 10 nucleotides in the junction match TRBD2. The sample taken for sequencing was axillary lymph node tissue. This TCR came from a female donor with breast cancer. Some clones in this sample may be carry-over from other donors' samples. The CDR3 protein is CASSLGLAGELGYEQYF. The DNA sequence is given as TGTGCCAGCAGCTTAGGCCTAGCGGGAGAGTTGGGCTACGAGCAGTACTTC.